The 10 T cell receptor beta chains presented below share a single source sample, sequenced in a study of PD-1 blockade in classical Hodgkin lymphoma. Every one of the patients relapsed after autologous stem cell transplantation (brentuximab vedotin exposure was variable). TCRdb's table, derived via immunoSEQ multiplex PCR, lists solely in-frame clones and lacks some. The sample yields about 46,000 clones, approximately 70% seen once. The material sequenced was peripheral blood mononuclear cells (PBMCs), taken at baseline. The receptor set was obtained from a human donor with classical Hodgkin lymphoma.

This sequence joins TRBV5-1 and TRBJ2-7; D may be TRBD2 (5 bases). Trimming stripped 7 bases from V and 1 base from J, with 15 bases between. CDR3 size: 14 residues. Germline CDR1 and CDR2: SGHRS and YFSETQ. The CDR3 here is CASQRMPISYEQYF. The CDR3 DNA is TGCGCCAGCCAGCGGATGCCTATTTCCTACGAGCAGTACTTC.

Here the CDR3 DNA reads TGTGCCAGTAGTATAGGGGCTAGCGGTGGAGATACGCAGTATTTT. Translating gives CASSIGASGGDTQYF. The chain employs TRBV19 and TRBJ2-3, with 7 bases identical to TRBD2. Unmatched junction bases numbered 6, after V lost 1 base and J lost 5 bases. The germline V gene has CDR1 LNHDA and CDR2 SQIVND (reference sequence). The CDR3 loop spans 15 amino acids.

By its share, this clone is medium-sized. This chain uses TRBV2 with TRBJ1-6, with 9 bases fitting TRBD1. This CDR3 contains 15 residues. The germline CDR1 and CDR2 sequences are SNHLY and FYNNEI. V shed 8 bases, J shed 9 bases, and the junction held 11 bases outside the gene matches. The CDR3 reads CASGPNPGQGSPLHF. The CDR3, as DNA: TGTGCCAGCGGCCCGAACCCGGGACAGGGTTCACCCCTCCACTTT.

V and J are TRBV11-2 and TRBJ1-2, with 7 bases fitting TRBD1. V lost 1 base and J lost 4; bases outside the gene matches: 9. The germline CDR1 and CDR2 sequences are SGHAT and FQNNGV. The CDR3 runs 16 residues. Here the CDR3 DNA reads TGTGCCAGCAGCTTAGGGCAGGGGGGGGCTTTCTATGGCTACACCTTC. Its protein product is CASSLGQGGAFYGYTF.

This clone was counted a single time. The rearrangement uses TRBV25-1 and TRBJ2-2; D might be TRBD2 (5 bases). The CDR3 is 18 amino acids. Germline V gene data show CDR1 as MGHDK and CDR2 as SYGVNS. V was shortened by 7 bases and J by 0 bases, with 21 bases between the two germline ends. The chain's CDR3 is CASTSKRAHTPNTGELFF. As DNA, the CDR3 is TGTGCCAGCACGTCTAAGAGGGCTCACACACCGAACACCGGGGAGCTGTTTTTT.

The chain has TRBV7-3 and TRBJ1-5, with 12 bases lining up with TRBD1. Looked up from germline, CDR1 is SGHTA and CDR2 is FQGTGA. V trimming: 5 bases; J trimming: 7 bases; junction bases outside the gene matches: 6. The CDR3 is 15 amino acids. CDR3 protein: CASSLTGTGGQPQHF. CDR3 in DNA: TGTGCCAGCAGCCTCACCGGGACAGGGGGCCAGCCCCAGCATTTT. The full variable domain, completed using reference TRBV7-3 and TRBJ1-5, is GAGVSQTPSNKVTEKGKYVELRCDPISGHTALYWYRQSLGQGPEFLIYFQGTGAADDSGLPNDRFFAVRPEGSVSTLKIQRTERGDSAVYLCASSLTGTGGQPQHFGDGTRLSIL.

This clone is labeled as medium-sized (0.01 to 0.1%). The chain couples TRBV12-5 to TRBJ1-2; D call uncertain. The CDR3 loop spans 16 amino acids. Germline V gives CDR1 LGHNT, CDR2 FRNRAP. Trimming removed 0 bases at V and 4 bases at J, with 15 bases between. The CDR3 nucleotides read TGTGCTAGTGGTTTGGTACTTGGCGAGGAGGGCTATGGCTACACCTTC. This translates into CASGLVLGEEGYGYTF.

To note about this clone: This specimen includes other DNA sequences encoding the same CDR3. The chain carries TRBV27 and TRBJ1-5; TRBD1 is a possible D gene (5 bases). This CDR3 contains 16 residues. Trimming shortened V by 5 bases and J by 3 bases, and 17 bases separated the two germline ends. From germline, CDR1 is MNHEY and CDR2 SMNVEV (reference sequence). Here the CDR3 DNA reads TGTGCCAGCAGTCTAGCAGGGTCCCAGATCAATCAGCCCCAGCATTTT. Its translation is CASSLAGSQINQPQHF.

The V gene is TRBV5-4, the J gene TRBJ1-1; TRBD1 matches at 7 bases. V lost 4 bases, J lost 7 bases, and 13 bases stayed unmatched. The CDR3 runs to 15 residues. Germline CDR1 and CDR2: SGHNT and YYREEE (reference sequence). DNA of the CDR3: TGTGCCAGCAGCATGGGGACAGCTAGAGGTGGTGAAGCTTTCTTT. Its translation: CASSMGTARGGEAFF.

The chain combines TRBV5-6 with TRBJ1-1; D unresolved. V gave up 0 bases and J gave up 3 bases, with 9 bases separating them. This CDR3 has 14 amino acids. Germline V gene data show CDR1 as SGHDT and CDR2 as YYEEEE. CDR3 in amino acids: CASSLGRWDTEAFF. Here the CDR3 DNA reads TGTGCCAGCAGCTTGGGCAGGTGGGACACTGAAGCTTTCTTT.